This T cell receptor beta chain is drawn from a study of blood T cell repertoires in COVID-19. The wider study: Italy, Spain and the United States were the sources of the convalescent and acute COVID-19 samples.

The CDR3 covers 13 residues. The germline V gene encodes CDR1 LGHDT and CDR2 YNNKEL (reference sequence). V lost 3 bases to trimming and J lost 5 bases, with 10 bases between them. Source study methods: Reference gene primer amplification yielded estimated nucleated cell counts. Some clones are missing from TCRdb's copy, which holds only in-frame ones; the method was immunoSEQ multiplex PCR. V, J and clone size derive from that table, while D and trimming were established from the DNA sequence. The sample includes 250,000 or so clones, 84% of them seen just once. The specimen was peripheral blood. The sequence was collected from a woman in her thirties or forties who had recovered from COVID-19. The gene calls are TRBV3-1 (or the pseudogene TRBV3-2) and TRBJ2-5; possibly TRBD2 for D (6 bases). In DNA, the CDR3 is TGTGCCAGCAGCCAGGGGGGAGCGGAGACCCAGTACTTC. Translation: CASSQGGAETQYF.